This entry features one T cell receptor (beta chain) sequence. This clone was counted a single time. Its target antigen remains unknown. Base qualities are not provided; no much larger clone lies one nucleotide away. This specimen belongs to a study of shared clonotypes between healthy human individuals (TCRdb year 2020). With respect to the entire study: The cohort included a few men and a couple of women between 18 and 49 years of age. Per donor, leukapheresis produced somewhere between about 0.94 and 8.9 billion PBMCs. For each donor, three plates each were used for CD4 naive and CD4 memory, two plates were used for CD8 naive, and one plate was used for CD8 memory. Blood TCR repertoires of a handful of healthy adults were deeply sequenced to estimate repertoire size and the extent of clonotype sharing between individuals. Libraries were prepared and TCR repertoires were sequenced by different laboratories using diverse techniques, in order to increase sequencing depth and limit assay-specific biases.

Paper-wide results and their limitations: Higher generation probabilities were observed for clonotypes shared by all four sorted-subset donors than for non-shared clonotypes. Rarefaction of sorted-subset datasets indicated incomplete sequencing despite the large sequencing depth. About 5% of naive CD4, 3% to 4% of naive CD8, 2.3% of memory CD4, and 0.4% of memory CD8 clonotypes were shared across several donors. Because the study included a small number of donors, the genetic and exposure-history diversity represented was limited. Only blood was sampled, and tissue TCR repertoires likely differ from those in blood. Estimated clonotype richness was generally larger for naive than for memory subsets. Pairwise subsampling led to the expectation that sequencing depth would affect the degree of clonotype sharing among donors.

Donors were healthy HIV-negative adults with no recently reported acute infections or vaccinations. All donors were Caucasian adults living in Nashville, Tennessee, USA. CD4+ T cells were enriched by magnetic negative selection, after which naive cells were positively selected on CD45RA and the negative fraction was taken as the memory subset. Blood was obtained by leukapheresis, after which PBMCs were separated by Ficoll-Histopaque density gradient centrifugation and cryopreserved in liquid nitrogen vapor phase. Analytical flow cytometry was used to check the purity and quantity of each magnetically sorted T cell population. Each sorted fraction had its genomic DNA isolated and then quantified by UV absorbance on a Nanodrop 2000c. Using the deep immunoSEQ assay, TCR CDR3 regions were amplified from genomic DNA by multiplex PCR. Genomic DNA extracted from each cell subset was distributed evenly over all wells of several immunoSEQ 96-well plates, and each plate served as one replicate. For sorted subsets, each replicate PCR was loaded with approximately 200 ng genomic DNA, equivalent to about 30,000 T cell genomes. Purified libraries were quantified with a Qubit 3.0 fluorometer, sized on a Bioanalyzer 2100, and re-quantified with the KAPA Library Quantification kit. A separate single-read 150-cycle Illumina NextSeq 550 flow cell was used to sequence each immunoSEQ 96-well plate. The authors' pipeline ran thus. Because only junctional sequences without quality scores were contained in the immunoSEQ output, filtering matching that applied to full-length reads could not be performed. Sequences were annotated with PyIR, a Python wrapper for IgBLAST v1.9, and V/J genes and CDR3 were assigned using IMGT germline references. Reads were filtered out if the reads had weak V/J assignments (E-value above 1e-6), no CDR3, stop codons, out-of-frame junctions, or ambiguous translated residues. A V3J clonotype was defined by an identical inferred V gene, J gene, and CDR3 amino acid sequence. Percentage overlap between repertoires was computed as shared unique clonotypes divided by the size of the smaller repertoire. RTK rarefaction, the Chao1 estimator, and Recon v2.1 estimates of unobserved clonotypes were used to assess repertoire richness. For all TCRbeta clonotypes obtained by the gDNA method from a few donors, generation probabilities were computed with OLGA. TCRdb took over this immuneACCESS table, retaining in-frame rearrangements with V and J assigned. Such tables are incomplete; in checked studies, under half of the missing clones stem from an unresolved V gene, and the remainder is unexplained. That table gives V, J and clone size, and the DNA gave D and trimming. Recorded for this sample are fewer than 1.8 million clones; 98% to 99% of them occurred a single time. Jointly, the top ten make up about 0.35% of the sample.

The clonotype was recovered from a man aged 30-40 years in good health. Sequenced sample: naive CD4+ T cells sorted from blood. The meaning of the sample's cell subset or site label: CD45RA+ positively selected.

The CDR3 sequence is CASSPWAITSGNYNEQFF. The DNA is as follows: TGCGCCAGCAGCCCCTGGGCGATAACTAGCGGGAACTACAATGAGCAGTTCTTC. The sequence joins TRBV5-1 to TRBJ2-1; 10 bases in the junction line up with TRBD2. In the germline V gene, CDR1 corresponds to SGHRS and CDR2 to YFSETQ. The germline V and J ends show losses of 4 bases and 3 bases respectively, and no gene match explains 13 bases of the junction. The CDR3 covers 18 residues, taking in both the cysteine and the phenylalanine. Only the CDR3 region is kept as DNA, spanning 54 bases read in frame from base 1.